The rows below give T cell receptor beta chains drawn from one sample of a study of Graves' ophthalmopathy and Graves' hyperthyroidism. TCRdb reprocessed the multiplex PCR reads via MiXCR and lists one record per CDR3 protein. The table has about 740,000 distinct CDR3 sequences, approximately 40% seen once. The sequenced sample consisted of peripheral blood. These receptors originate from an adult man with Graves' ophthalmopathy. Both conserved end residues are part of each CDR3. D genes are given only for firm matches. Where a row states a size, it is once, few, many or the class of an expanded clone; other rows omit it.

j_call | v_call | clone_size | d_call | cdr3_aa | cdr3_nt
TRBJ1-4 | TRBV9 | . | TRBD1 | CASSLPGQGKTMEKLFF | TGTGCCAGCAGCCTACCGGGACAGGGTAAAACGATGGAAAAACTGTTTTTT
TRBJ1-2 | TRBV7-2 | . | . | CASSKDSSGYTF | TGTGCCAGCAGCAAAGACTCCTCGGGCTACACCTTC
TRBJ1-3 | TRBV7-8 | . | . | CASSPAAGSGNTIYF | TGTGCCAGCAGCCCGGCGGCGGGCTCTGGAAACACCATATATTTT
TRBJ1-1 | TRBV20-1 | many | . | CSASRGPNTEAFF | TGCAGTGCTAGCCGAGGGCCGAACACTGAAGCTTTCTTT
TRBJ1-5 | TRBV7-9 | many | . | CASTQGNQPQHF | TGTGCCAGCACCCAGGGCAATCAGCCCCAGCATTTT
TRBJ1-4 | TRBV25-1 | . | TRBD1 | CASSAGTGYNEKLFF | TGTGCCAGCAGTGCCGGGACAGGATATAATGAAAAACTGTTTTTT
TRBJ2-7 | TRBV10-3 | . | . | CAISETLSPPQGTYEQYF | TGTGCCATCAGTGAGACACTAAGCCCCCCACAGGGAACCTACGAGCAGTACTTC
TRBJ2-3 | TRBV20-1 | . | TRBD1 | CSALPDRVDTQYF | TGCAGTGCTCTCCCGGACAGGGTGGATACGCAGTATTTT
TRBJ2-5 | TRBV2 | once | TRBD2 | CAISDLGGETQYF | TGTGCCATCAGTGATTTGGGAGGGGAGACCCAGTACTTC
TRBJ1-6 | TRBV7-2 | once | . | CASSLVGGPQPLHF | TGTGCCAGCAGCTTGGTGGGGGGACCTCAGCCCCTCCACTTT